The 2 T cell receptor beta chains below were found in one sample sequenced in a study of T cells in Graves' hyperthyroidism and ophthalmopathy. Amplification targeted TCR beta CDR3 regions from RNA transcripts. Carried out on the TCR CDR3, a first-round RT-PCR used the HTBI primer set. TCRdb reprocessed the multiplex PCR reads via MiXCR and lists one record per CDR3 protein. The repertoire consists of hundreds of thousands of distinct CDR3 sequences, with more than 12% occurring once and the leading ten covering roughly 33%. The specimen was blood. These TCRs come from a woman aged 25 to 39 with Graves' hyperthyroidism.

This clonotype was picked up a small number of times. The chain uses TRBV5-1 and TRBJ2-7, with D possibly being TRBD1 or TRBD2 (5 bases each). The CDR3 is 13 amino acids. CDR1 SGHRS and CDR2 YFSETQ come from the germline V gene. Trimming removed 4 bases at V and 4 bases at J, with 12 bases between. CDR3 residues: CASSDPGRYEQYF. The CDR3, as DNA: TGCGCCAGCAGCGACCCGGGACGTTACGAGCAGTACTTC. Supplemented by reference TRBV5-1 and TRBJ2-7, the full variable domain reads KAGVTQTPRYLIKTRGQQVTLSCSPISGHRSVSWYQQTPGQGLQFLFEYFSETQRNKGNFPGRFSGRQFSNSRSEMNVSTLELGDSALYLCASSDPGRYEQYFGPGTRLTVT.

This clonotype was found many times. J is TRBJ2-7 and V is TRBV6-1, with a tentative D call TRBD2 (5 bases). Germline V lookup: CDR1 MNHNS, CDR2 SASEGT. V was shortened by 7 bases and J by 3 bases, with 25 bases between the two germline ends. There are 17 residues in the CDR3. CDR3 DNA: TGTGCCAGCACCGATACCCTTATGAGTCCGCGGGTCTACGAGCAGTACTTC. Translated: CASTDTLMSPRVYEQYF.